Here is one T cell receptor (beta chain) with its context. The sample is drawn from a study of blood T cell repertoires in COVID-19. Repertoires were generated with immunoSEQ multiplex PCR, while TCRdb's copy carries only in-frame clones and drops some. The data show about 190,000 clones, 75% to 85% seen once. Unmatched junction bases numbered 3, after V lost 3 bases and J lost 1 base. The germline gives CDR1 SGHRS, CDR2 YFSETQ. The CDR3 is made up of 15 amino acids. The sample was PBMCs or T cells enriched from blood (not recorded which). The chain combines TRBV5-1 with TRBJ2-2; TRBD2 matches at 7 bases. The receptor's source is a woman aged 50 to 60 with acute COVID-19. CDR3 region: CASSSRGGNTGELFF. The CDR3 DNA is TGCGCCAGCAGCTCTCGCGGGGGGAACACCGGGGAGCTGTTTTTT.